The entry below describes one T cell receptor (beta chain). Those enrolled in Seattle joined during active infection and were followed longitudinally afterward. This specimen belongs to a study of blood T cell repertoires in COVID-19. The CDR3 is 15 amino acids. CDR1 and CDR2 (germline): SNHLY, FYNNEI. V lost 1 base to trimming and J lost 6 bases; unmatched junction nucleotides: 8. In the authors' methods: Quantification of nucleated cells was approximated via reference gene primer amplification. Assay used: immunoSEQ multiplex PCR; TCRdb lists only in-frame clones, some missing. V and J calls and clone size are those listed in that table; D and trimming were worked out from the DNA. This table has around 63,000 clones, roughly 84% appearing once.

Specimen: peripheral blood. The receptor comes from a man aged 55-75 years with COVID-19, enrolled during active disease. The genes are TRBV2 and TRBJ2-5; 7 positions agree with TRBD2. The CDR3 loop is CASSEVAGEGKTQYF. The CDR3 coding sequence is TGTGCCAGCAGTGAAGTAGCTGGGGAGGGAAAGACCCAGTACTTC.